This T cell receptor beta chain was captured by sequencing in a study of T cell repertoires in cytomegalovirus infection. About the study: It was the public TCR beta signatures that indicated both CMV infection and matching HLA type.

From the reads, TCRdb called clonotypes with MiXCR, one entry per CDR3 protein. Among some 300,000 distinct CDR3 sequences, 9.6% were seen once, and the ten largest hold around 2.5%. Regarding the study as a whole: Using cumulative public TCR beta family frequency, the authors identified those who carried CMV together with the relevant HLA. Dominant in the ex vivo response were TCR beta clonotypes restricted by HLA-C and specific for CMV.

This CDR3 spans 13 amino acids. V was pared by 4 bases and J by 4 bases, with 3 bases of the junction left unmatched. Germline V gives CDR1 SGHKS, CDR2 YYEKEE (reference sequence). This clonotype occurred many times. Antigen: not known. This receptor was taken from a human donor in good health (CMV status not recorded). Some clones in this sample may be carry-over from other donors' samples. The chain has TRBV5-5 and TRBJ2-5; 8 bases match TRBD1. Sequences were obtained from PBMCs. CDR3 nucleotide sequence: TGTGCCAGCAGCGTGACAGGGGCAGAGACCCAGTACTTC. Amino acids: CASSVTGAETQYF.